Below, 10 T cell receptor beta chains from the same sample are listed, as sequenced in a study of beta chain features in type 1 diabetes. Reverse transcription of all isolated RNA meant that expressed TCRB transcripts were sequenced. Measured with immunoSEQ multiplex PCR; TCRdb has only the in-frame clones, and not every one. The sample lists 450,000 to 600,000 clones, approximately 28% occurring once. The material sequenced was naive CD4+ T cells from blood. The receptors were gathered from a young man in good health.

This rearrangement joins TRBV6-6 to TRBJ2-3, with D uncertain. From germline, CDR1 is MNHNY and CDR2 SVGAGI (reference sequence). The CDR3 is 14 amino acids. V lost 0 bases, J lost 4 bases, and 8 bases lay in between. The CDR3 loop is CASSYSAGADTQYF. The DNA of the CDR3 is TGTGCCAGCAGTTACTCTGCCGGTGCAGATACGCAGTATTTT.

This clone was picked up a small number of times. Here the CDR3 reads CASSLRGGTDTQYF. The CDR3 DNA reads as TGTGCCAGCAGCCTTCGGGGGGGCACAGATACGCAGTATTTT. The rearrangement uses TRBV9 and TRBJ2-3, with 7 bases aligning to TRBD2. CDR1 is SGDLS, CDR2 YYNGEE, per germline. V gave up 4 bases and J gave up 1 base; unmatched junction bases: 3. The CDR3 consists of 14 residues. Supplemented by reference TRBV9 and TRBJ2-3, the full variable domain reads DSGVTQTPKHLITATGQRVTLRCSPRSGDLSVYWYQQSLDQGLQFLIQYYNGEERAKGNILERFSAQQFPDLHSELNLSSLELGDSALYFCASSLRGGTDTQYFGPGTRLTVL.

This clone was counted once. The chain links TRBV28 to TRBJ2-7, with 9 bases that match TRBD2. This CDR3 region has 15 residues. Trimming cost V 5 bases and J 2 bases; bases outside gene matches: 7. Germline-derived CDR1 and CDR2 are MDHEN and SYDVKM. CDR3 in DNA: TGTGCCAGCAGTGAAGATAGCGGGAGCCCCTACGAGCAGTACTTC. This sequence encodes CASSEDSGSPYEQYF.

CDR3 region: CAWSSGGRNEKLFF. DNA for the CDR3: TGTGCCTGGAGTTCAGGGGGACGGAATGAAAAACTGTTTTTT. The chain employs TRBV30 and TRBJ1-4, with 7 bases identical to TRBD1. The CDR3 length is 14 residues. V gave up 2 bases and J gave up 5 bases; unmatched junction bases: 5. Germline V gene lookup returns CDR1 GTSNPN and CDR2 SVGIG (reference sequence).

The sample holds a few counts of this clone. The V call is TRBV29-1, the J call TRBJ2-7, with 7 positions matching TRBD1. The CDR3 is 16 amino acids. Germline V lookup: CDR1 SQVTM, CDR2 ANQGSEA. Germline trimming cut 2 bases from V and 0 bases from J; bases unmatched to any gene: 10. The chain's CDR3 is CSVENLEQGSSYEQYF. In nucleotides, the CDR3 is TGCAGCGTTGAAAATCTTGAACAGGGGAGCTCCTACGAGCAGTACTTC.

The chain's CDR3 is CASSEWGQGFGYTF. The CDR3 nucleotides read TGTGCCAGCAGTGAATGGGGACAGGGGTTTGGCTACACCTTC. The chain joins TRBV25-1 to TRBJ1-2; 10 bases align to TRBD1. CDR3 length: 14 amino acids. V lost 1 base and J lost 7; bases outside the gene matches: 3. Per germline, CDR1 MGHDK and CDR2 SYGVNS.

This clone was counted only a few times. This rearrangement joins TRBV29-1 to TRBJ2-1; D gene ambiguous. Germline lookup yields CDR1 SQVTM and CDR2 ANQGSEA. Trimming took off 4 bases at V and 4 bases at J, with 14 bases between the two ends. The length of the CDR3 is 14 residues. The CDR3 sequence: CSVALQVPYNEQFF. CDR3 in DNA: TGCAGCGTTGCTCTGCAGGTTCCGTACAATGAGCAGTTCTTC.

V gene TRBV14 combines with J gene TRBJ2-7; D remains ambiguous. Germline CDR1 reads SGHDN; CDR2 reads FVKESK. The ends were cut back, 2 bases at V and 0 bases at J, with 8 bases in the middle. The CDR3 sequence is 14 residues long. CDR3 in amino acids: CASSQSRSSYEQYF. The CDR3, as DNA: TGTGCCAGCAGCCAATCCAGGAGCTCCTACGAGCAGTACTTC.

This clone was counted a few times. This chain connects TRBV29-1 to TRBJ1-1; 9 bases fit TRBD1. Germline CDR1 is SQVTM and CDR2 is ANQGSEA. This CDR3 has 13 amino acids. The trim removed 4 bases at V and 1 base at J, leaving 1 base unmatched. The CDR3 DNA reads TGCAGCGTTGCGGGACAGGGGAACACTGAAGCTTTCTTT. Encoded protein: CSVAGQGNTEAFF.

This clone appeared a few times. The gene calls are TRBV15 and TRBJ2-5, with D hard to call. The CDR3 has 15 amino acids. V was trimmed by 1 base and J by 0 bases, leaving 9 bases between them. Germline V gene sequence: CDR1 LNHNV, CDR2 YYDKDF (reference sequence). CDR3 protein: CATSRAGVYQETQYF. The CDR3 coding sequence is TGTGCCACCAGCAGAGCCGGAGTGTACCAAGAGACCCAGTACTTC.